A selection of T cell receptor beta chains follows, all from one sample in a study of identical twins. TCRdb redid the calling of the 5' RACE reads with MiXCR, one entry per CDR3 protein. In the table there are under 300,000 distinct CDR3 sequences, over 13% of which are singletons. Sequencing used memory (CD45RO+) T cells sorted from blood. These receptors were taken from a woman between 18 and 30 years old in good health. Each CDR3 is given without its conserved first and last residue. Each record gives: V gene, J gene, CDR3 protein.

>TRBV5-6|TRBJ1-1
ASSLWDSLEAF
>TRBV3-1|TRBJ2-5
ASSQGVQGGETQY
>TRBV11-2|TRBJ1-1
ASSFYLTGNTEAF
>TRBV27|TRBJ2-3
ASSRPWTGAGTQY
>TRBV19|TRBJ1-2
ASSIFSGAGYGYT
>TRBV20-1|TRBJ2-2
SASVSGTGELF
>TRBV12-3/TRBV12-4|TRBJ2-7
ASSLMGVSSYEQY
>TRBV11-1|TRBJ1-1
ASSLQGGRAEAF
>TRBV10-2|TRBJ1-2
ASSSRQGRDGYT
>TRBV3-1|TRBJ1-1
ASSQDIGTGGANTEAF
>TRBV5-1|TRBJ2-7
ASSLASGRMTYEQY
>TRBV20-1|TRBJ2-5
SARLRGGLKTQY
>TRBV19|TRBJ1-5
ASSIYSGGRGPNQPQH
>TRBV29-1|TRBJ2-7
SVLTQGREQY
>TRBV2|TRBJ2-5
ASSAERETQY
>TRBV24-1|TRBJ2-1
ATSKGQGRNEQF
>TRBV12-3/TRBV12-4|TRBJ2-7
ASSPTGPQQY
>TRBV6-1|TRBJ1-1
ASRTPGTNTEAF
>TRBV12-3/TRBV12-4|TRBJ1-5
ASGGQGDQPQH
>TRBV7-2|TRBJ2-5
ASSIRQVQY
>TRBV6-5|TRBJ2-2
ASSSHPDGELF
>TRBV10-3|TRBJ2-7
AISPERYEQY
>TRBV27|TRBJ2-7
ASSPITAGTSQS
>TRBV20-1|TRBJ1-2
SGVLRDGYT
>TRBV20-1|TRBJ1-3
SARDGALGLGNTIY
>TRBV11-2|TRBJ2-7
ASSFKGGGGAYTYEQY
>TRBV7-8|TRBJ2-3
ASSLAQQTDTQY
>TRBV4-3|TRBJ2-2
ASSHMAGRTGELL
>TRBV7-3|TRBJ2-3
ASSLIRGTDTQY
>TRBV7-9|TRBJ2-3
ASSTRDTDTQY
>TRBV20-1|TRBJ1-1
SARDWVGHTEAF
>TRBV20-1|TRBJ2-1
SARLPGRDEQF
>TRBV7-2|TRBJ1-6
ASSFTRRATNSPLH